The 14 T cell receptor beta chains presented below share a single source sample, sequenced in a study of graft-versus-host responses after intestinal transplantation. Sequenced by immunoSEQ multiplex PCR; TCRdb stores in-frame clones only, minus some. This sample has 130,000 to 150,000 clones; around 90% occur once, and the top ten carry about 0.2%. No antigen is known for these receptors. The sample consisted of unstimulated CD4+ T cells sorted from spleen or lymph node cells, taken before intestinal transplant. These receptor sequences come from a human donor who received an intestinal transplant.

The chain recombines TRBV28 with TRBJ2-1; either TRBD1 or TRBD2 may supply D (5 bases each). Trimming cost V 3 bases and J 0 bases, with 15 bases left between them. Germline V lookup: CDR1 MDHEN, CDR2 SYDVKM. The CDR3 spans 17 residues. The DNA of the CDR3 is TGTGCCAGCAGTTTTCCCGGGGCGGGTAGCTCCTACAATGAGCAGTTCTTC. This codes for CASSFPGAGSSYNEQFF.

The J gene is TRBJ1-2, the V gene TRBV27, with 7 bases aligning to TRBD1. The CDR3 has 12 residues. V lost 4 bases, J lost 9 bases, and 5 bases stayed unmatched. CDR1 is MNHEY, CDR2 SMNVEV, per germline (reference sequence). Here the CDR3 reads CASSSRQGRYTF. The CDR3 nucleotides read TGTGCCAGCAGTTCACGACAGGGCCGCTACACCTTC.

The chain is built from TRBV4-3 and TRBJ1-1; D possibly corresponds to TRBD1 (5 bases). V was pared by 1 base and J by 11 bases, with 20 bases between. The CDR3 length is 15 residues. Germline values: CDR1 LGHNA, CDR2 YSLEER. The CDR3 bases are TGCGCCAGCAGCCAAGCCCAGGGCACTCTGGGTCGGGCTTTCTTT. Translating gives CASSQAQGTLGRAFF.

This clone was counted a single time. The chain uses TRBV30 and TRBJ2-1; possibly TRBD2 for D (6 bases). CDR3 size: 16 residues. V dropped 5 bases and J dropped 6 bases, with 23 bases sitting between them. CDR1 is GTSNPN and CDR2 is SVGIG in the germline V gene (reference sequence). The CDR3 nucleotides are TGTGCCTGGGTTGGGGACTCCCTCCGAATTGGCAATGAGCAGTTCTTC. This codes for CAWVGDSLRIGNEQFF.

The chain is built from TRBV4-1 and TRBJ2-7; no definite D call. The CDR3 has 15 amino acids. Trimming took off 4 bases at V and 2 bases at J, with 15 bases between the two ends. Germline CDR1 and CDR2: MGHRA and YSYEKL. The CDR3 region has the DNA TGCGCCAGCAGCCCATGGGGAACAGAGGCCTACGAGCAGTACTTC. Translation gives CASSPWGTEAYEQYF.

The chain is built from TRBV4-1 and TRBJ1-6, with 7 bases matching TRBD1. Germline CDR1 MGHRA, CDR2 YSYEKL. The length of the CDR3 is 16 residues. V gave up 6 bases and J gave up 7 bases; unmatched junction bases: 12. The CDR3 DNA sequence: TGCGCCAGCAGGAACGCAGGGGGAGGAGAAAATTCACCCCTCCACTTT. This translates into CASRNAGGGENSPLHF.

The chain carries TRBV25-1 and TRBJ2-3; 10 bases fit TRBD1. The CDR3 extends over 16 amino acids. Per the germline V gene, CDR1 is MGHDK and CDR2 is SYGVNS. J gave up 1 base and V 5 bases, and 6 bases lay outside the gene matches. CDR3 sequence (DNA): TGTGCCAGCAGTCCGACAGGGGGCGCGGGCACAGATACGCAGTATTTT. It encodes CASSPTGGAGTDTQYF. The full variable domain, its missing parts supplied by reference TRBV25-1 and TRBJ2-3, is EADIYQTPRYLVIGTGKKITLECSQTMGHDKMYWYQQDPGMELHLIHYSYGVNSTEKGDLSSESTVSRIRTEHFPLTLESARPSHTSQYLCASSPTGGAGTDTQYFGPGTRLTVL.

V usage is TRBV28 and J usage is TRBJ2-1, with 8 bases that match TRBD1. This CDR3 spans 16 amino acids. V trimming: 1 base; J trimming: 3 bases; junction bases outside the gene matches: 5. Germline loops: CDR1 MDHEN, CDR2 SYDVKM. Written as DNA, the CDR3 is TGTGCCAGCAGTTTATCCGGACAGGGTGTCTACAATGAGCAGTTCTTC. Translation gives CASSLSGQGVYNEQFF.

The rearrangement links TRBV30 to TRBJ2-3; D is unresolved. The CDR3 runs to 12 residues. Trimming cost V 0 bases and J 6 bases, with 7 bases left between them. Germline V CDR1 and CDR2: GTSNPN, SVGIG (reference sequence). The CDR3 reads CAWSVGADTQYF. CDR3 nucleotides: TGTGCCTGGAGTGTAGGAGCGGATACGCAGTATTTT.

This chain uses TRBV27 with TRBJ1-2; perhaps TRBD1 as D (6 bases). This CDR3 is 17 amino acids long. With 5 bases removed from V and 7 bases from J, the gap between germline ends came to 26 bases. CDR1 and CDR2 from the germline V gene are MNHEY and SMNVEV (reference sequence). DNA of the CDR3: TGTGCCAGCAGTACCGCCGGGGGGGGGCATTGGGCTTCTGGCTACACCTTC. This codes for CASSTAGGGHWASGYTF.

This clone was recorded a few times. The chain couples TRBV7-9 to TRBJ1-2; D is ambiguous. From germline, CDR1 is SEHNR and CDR2 FQNEAQ (reference sequence). Trimming shortened V by 3 bases and J by 4 bases, and 6 bases separated the two germline ends. This CDR3 has 12 amino acids. CDR3 sequence: CASSFDGYGYTF. The CDR3 DNA follows: TGTGCCAGCAGCTTCGACGGCTATGGCTACACCTTC.

The chain recombines TRBV5-1 with TRBJ2-2; D uncertain. The germline CDR1 and CDR2 sequences are SGHRS and YFSETQ. CDR3 size: 16 residues. Trimming removed 5 bases at V and 5 bases at J, with 19 bases between. CDR3 region: CASRLVLGGVTGELFF. CDR3 sequence (DNA): TGCGCCAGCAGGCTTGTATTAGGTGGCGTAACCGGGGAGCTGTTTTTT.

This clone was counted only a few times. The chain couples TRBV6-5 to TRBJ2-7; possibly TRBD2 for D (6 bases). CDR1 and CDR2 from the germline V gene are MNHEY and SVGAGI. This CDR3 is 13 amino acids long. Trimming shortened V by 5 bases and J by 6 bases, and 14 bases separated the two germline ends. The chain's CDR3 is CASSRDFLGEQYF. CDR3 coding DNA: TGTGCCAGCAGTCGGGACTTCCTGGGCGAGCAGTACTTC.

In DNA, the CDR3 is TGCGCCAGCAGCTTCTTGACAGGAACCTCTGGAAACACCATATATTTT. As protein: CASSFLTGTSGNTIYF. The V and J genes are TRBV5-1 and TRBJ1-3; the D gene is possibly TRBD1 (6 bases). Looked up from germline, CDR1 is SGHRS and CDR2 is YFSETQ. V was trimmed by 2 bases and J by 0 bases, leaving 12 bases between them. CDR3 length: 16 residues.